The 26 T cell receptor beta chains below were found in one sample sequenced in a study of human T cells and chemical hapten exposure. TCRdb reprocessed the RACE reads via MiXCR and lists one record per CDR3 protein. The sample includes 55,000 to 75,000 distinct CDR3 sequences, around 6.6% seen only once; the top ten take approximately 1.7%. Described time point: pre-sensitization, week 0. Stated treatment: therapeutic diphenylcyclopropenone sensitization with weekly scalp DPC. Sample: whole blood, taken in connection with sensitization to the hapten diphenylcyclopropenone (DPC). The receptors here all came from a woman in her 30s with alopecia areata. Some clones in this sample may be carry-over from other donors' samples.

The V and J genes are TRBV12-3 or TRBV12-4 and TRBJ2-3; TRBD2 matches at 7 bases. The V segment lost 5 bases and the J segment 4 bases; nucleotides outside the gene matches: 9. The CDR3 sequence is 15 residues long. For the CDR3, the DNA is TGTGCCAGCAGTCAACAAGGGACTATCTCAGATACGCAGTATTTT. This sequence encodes CASSQQGTISDTQYF.

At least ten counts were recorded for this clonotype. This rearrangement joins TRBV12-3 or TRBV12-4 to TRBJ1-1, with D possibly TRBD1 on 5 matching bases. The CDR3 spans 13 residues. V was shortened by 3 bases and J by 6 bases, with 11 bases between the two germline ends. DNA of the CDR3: TGTGCCAGCAGTTTGGGGGGGTGGCCTGAAGCTTTCTTT. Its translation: CASSLGGWPEAFF.

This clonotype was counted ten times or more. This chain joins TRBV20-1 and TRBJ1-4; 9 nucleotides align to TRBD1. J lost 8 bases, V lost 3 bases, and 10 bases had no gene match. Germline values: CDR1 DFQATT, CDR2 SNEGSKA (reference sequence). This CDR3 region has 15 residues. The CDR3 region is CSARPTGGPREKLFF. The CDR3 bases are TGCAGTGCTAGGCCTACAGGGGGCCCTAGGGAAAAACTGTTTTTT.

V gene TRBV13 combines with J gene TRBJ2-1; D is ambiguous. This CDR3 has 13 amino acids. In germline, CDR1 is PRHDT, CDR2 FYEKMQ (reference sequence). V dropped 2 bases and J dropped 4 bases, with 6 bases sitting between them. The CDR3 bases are TGTGCCAGCAGCTTACCGTGGTACAATGAGCAGTTCTTC. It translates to CASSLPWYNEQFF.

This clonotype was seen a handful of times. In nucleotides, the CDR3 is TGTGCCAGCAGCCCAGACGGCGGTTATCAGCCCCAGCATTTT. Encoded protein: CASSPDGGYQPQHF. The chain recombines TRBV7-9 with TRBJ1-5; D uncertain. From germline, CDR1 is SEHNR and CDR2 FQNEAQ (reference sequence). CDR3 length: 14 residues. V gave up 5 bases and J gave up 5 bases, with 13 bases separating them.

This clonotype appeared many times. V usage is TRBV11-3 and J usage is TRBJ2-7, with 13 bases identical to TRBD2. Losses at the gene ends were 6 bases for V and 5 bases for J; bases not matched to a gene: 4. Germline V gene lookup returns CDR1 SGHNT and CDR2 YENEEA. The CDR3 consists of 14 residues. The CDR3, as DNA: TGTGCCAGCAGTCTAGGACTAGCGGGGGACGAGCAGTACTTC. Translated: CASSLGLAGDEQYF.

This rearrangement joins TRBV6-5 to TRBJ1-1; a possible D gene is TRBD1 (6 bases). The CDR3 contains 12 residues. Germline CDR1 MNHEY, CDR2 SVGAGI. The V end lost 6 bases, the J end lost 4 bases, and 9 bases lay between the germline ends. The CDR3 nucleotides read TGTGCCAGCAGGAGGGGGGGCACTGAAGCTTTCTTT. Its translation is CASRRGGTEAFF.

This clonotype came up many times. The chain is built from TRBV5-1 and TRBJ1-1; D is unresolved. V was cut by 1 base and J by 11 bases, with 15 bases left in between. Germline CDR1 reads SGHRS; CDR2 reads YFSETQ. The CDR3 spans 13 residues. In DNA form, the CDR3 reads TGCGCCAGCAGCTTGTTCCCGGGCGAGGGCGCTTTCTTT. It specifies CASSLFPGEGAFF.

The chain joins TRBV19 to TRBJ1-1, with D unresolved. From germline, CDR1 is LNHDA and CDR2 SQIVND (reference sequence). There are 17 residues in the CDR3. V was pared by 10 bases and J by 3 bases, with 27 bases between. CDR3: CATRYQPRGFWDTEAFF. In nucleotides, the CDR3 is TGTGCCACCAGATATCAGCCCCGGGGTTTCTGGGACACTGAAGCTTTCTTT.

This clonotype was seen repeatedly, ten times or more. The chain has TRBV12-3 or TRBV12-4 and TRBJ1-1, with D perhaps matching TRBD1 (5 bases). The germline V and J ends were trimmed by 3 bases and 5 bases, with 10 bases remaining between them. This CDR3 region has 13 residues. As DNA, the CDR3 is TGTGCCAGCAGTTTTAGGTGGGGGACTGAAGCTTTCTTT. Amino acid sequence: CASSFRWGTEAFF.

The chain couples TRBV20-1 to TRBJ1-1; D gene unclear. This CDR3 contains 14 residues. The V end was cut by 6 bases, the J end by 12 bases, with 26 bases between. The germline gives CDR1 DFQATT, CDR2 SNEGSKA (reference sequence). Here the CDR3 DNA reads TGCAGTGCCCTACCCGGAGCGGGCCACCTAAGCCCTTTCTTT. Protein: CSALPGAGHLSPFF.

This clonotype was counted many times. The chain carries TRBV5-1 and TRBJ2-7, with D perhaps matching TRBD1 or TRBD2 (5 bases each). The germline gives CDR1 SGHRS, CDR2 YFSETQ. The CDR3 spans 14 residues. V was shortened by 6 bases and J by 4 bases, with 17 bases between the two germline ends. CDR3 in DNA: TGCGCCAGCAAGACGCGGATTGGGACGTACGAGCAGTACTTC. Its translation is CASKTRIGTYEQYF.

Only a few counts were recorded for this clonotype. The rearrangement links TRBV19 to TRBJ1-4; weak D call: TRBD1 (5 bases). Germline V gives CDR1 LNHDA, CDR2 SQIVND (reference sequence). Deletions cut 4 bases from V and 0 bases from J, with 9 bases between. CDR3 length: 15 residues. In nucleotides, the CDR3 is TGTGCCAGTAGTAGCGGGGGTACAACTAATGAAAAACTGTTTTTT. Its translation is CASSSGGTTNEKLFF. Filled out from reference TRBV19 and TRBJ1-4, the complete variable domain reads DGGITQSPKYLFRKEGQNVTLSCEQNLNHDAMYWYRQDPGQGLRLIYYSQIVNDFQKGDIAEGYSVSREKKESFPLTVTSAQKNPTAFYLCASSSGGTTNEKLFFGSGTQLSVL.

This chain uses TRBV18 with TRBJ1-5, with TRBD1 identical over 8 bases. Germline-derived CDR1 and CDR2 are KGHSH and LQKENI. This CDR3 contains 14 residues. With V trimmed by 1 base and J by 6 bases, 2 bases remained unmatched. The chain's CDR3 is CASSPLTGVQPQHF. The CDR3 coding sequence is TGTGCCAGCTCACCACTGACAGGGGTTCAGCCCCAGCATTTT. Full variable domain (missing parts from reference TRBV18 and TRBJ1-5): NAGVMQNPRHLVRRRGQEARLRCSPMKGHSHVYWYRQLPEEGLKFMVYLQKENIIDESGMPKERFSAEFPKEGPSILRIQQVVRGDSAAYFCASSPLTGVQPQHFGDGTRLSIL.

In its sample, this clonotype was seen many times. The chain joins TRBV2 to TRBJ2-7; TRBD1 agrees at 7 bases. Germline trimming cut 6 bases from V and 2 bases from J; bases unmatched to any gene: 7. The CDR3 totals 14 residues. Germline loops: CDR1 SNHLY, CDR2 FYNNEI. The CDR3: CASRADRQAYEQYF. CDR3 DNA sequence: TGTGCCAGCAGAGCGGACAGGCAAGCCTACGAGCAGTACTTC.

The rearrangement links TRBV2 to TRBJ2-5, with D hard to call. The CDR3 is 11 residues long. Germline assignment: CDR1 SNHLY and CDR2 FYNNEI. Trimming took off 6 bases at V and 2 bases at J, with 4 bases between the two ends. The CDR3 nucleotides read TGTGCCAGCAGCGATCAAGAGACCCAGTACTTC. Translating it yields CASSDQETQYF.

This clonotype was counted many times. The CDR3 protein is CASSGSGGFSHTEAFF. DNA of the CDR3: TGCGCCAGCAGCGGGAGTGGGGGCTTTTCTCACACTGAAGCTTTCTTT. V is TRBV5-1 and J is TRBJ1-1; D perhaps matches TRBD1 (6 bases). The CDR3 is 16 residues long. Germline CDR1 reads SGHRS; CDR2 reads YFSETQ. Between the trimmed V and J ends, which lost 4 bases and 3 bases, there was a span of 19 bases.

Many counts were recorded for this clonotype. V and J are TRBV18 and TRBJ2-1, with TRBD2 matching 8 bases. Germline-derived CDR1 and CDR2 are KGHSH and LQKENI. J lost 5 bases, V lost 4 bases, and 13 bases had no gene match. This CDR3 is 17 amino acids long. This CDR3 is CASSLGLGGGTHNEQFF. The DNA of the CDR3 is TGTGCCAGCTCACTTGGCCTTGGCGGGGGGACTCACAATGAGCAGTTCTTC.

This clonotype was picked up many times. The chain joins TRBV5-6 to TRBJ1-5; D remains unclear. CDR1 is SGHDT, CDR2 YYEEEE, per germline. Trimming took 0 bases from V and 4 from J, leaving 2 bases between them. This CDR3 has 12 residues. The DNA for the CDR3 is TGTGCCAGCAGCTTGGGAAATCAGCCCCAGCATTTT. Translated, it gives CASSLGNQPQHF.

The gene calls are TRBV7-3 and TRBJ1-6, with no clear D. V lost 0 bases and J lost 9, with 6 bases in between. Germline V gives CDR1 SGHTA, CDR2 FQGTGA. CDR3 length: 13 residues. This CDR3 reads CASSLTLFSPLHF. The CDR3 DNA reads TGTGCCAGCAGCTTAACCCTTTTTTCACCCCTCCACTTT.

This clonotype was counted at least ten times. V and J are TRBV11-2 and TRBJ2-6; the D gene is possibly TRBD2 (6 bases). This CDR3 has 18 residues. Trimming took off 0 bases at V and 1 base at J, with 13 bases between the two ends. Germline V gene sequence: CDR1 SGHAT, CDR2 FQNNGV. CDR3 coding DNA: TGTGCCAGCAGCTTAGAAGGACGGGGGAGGTCTGGGGCCAACGTCCTGACTTTC. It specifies CASSLEGRGRSGANVLTF.

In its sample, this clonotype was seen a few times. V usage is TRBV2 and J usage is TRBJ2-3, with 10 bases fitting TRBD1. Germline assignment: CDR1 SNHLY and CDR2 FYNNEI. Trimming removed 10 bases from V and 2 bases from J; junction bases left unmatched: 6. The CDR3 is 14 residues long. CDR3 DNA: TGTGCCACGACGACAGGGGGCTACACAGATACGCAGTATTTT. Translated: CATTTGGYTDTQYF. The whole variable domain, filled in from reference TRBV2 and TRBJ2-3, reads EPEVTQTPSHQVTQMGQEVILRCVPISNHLYFYWYRQILGQKVEFLVSFYNNEISEKSEIFDDQFSVERPDGSNFTLKIRSTKLEDSAMYFCATTTGGYTDTQYFGPGTRLTVL.

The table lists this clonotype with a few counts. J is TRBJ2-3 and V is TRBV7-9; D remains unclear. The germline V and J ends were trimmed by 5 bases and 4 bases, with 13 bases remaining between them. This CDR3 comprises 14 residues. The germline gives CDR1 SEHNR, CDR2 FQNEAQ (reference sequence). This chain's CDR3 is CASSQSAGADTQYF. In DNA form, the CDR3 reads TGTGCCAGCAGCCAATCAGCTGGTGCAGATACGCAGTATTTT.

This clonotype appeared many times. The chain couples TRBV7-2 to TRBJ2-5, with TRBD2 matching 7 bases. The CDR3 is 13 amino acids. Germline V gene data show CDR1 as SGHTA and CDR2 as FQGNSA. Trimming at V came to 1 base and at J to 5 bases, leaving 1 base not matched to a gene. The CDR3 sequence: CASSLGGGETQYF. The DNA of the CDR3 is TGTGCCAGCAGCTTAGGGGGGGGGGAGACCCAGTACTTC.

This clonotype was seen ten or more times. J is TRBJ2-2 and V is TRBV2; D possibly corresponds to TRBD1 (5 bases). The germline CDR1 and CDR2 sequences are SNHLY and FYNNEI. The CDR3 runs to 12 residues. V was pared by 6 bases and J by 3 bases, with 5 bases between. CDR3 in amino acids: CASRQDTGELFF. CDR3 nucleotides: TGTGCCAGCAGACAGGACACCGGGGAGCTGTTTTTT.

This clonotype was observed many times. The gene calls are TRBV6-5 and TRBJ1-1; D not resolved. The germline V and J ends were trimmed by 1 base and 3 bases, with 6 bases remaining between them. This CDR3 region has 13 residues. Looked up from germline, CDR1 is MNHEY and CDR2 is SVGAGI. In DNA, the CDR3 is TGTGCCAGCAGTTACTGGGCGGACACTGAAGCTTTCTTT. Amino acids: CASSYWADTEAFF.